This entry lists 9 T cell receptor beta chains sequenced from one sample in a study of human T cells and chemical hapten exposure. As for time point: patch test 2, 6 weeks after DPC sensitization. Sample treatment: therapeutic diphenylcyclopropenone sensitization with weekly scalp DPC. Each CDR3 protein is one row after TCRdb ran MiXCR on the RACE reads. This table has around 67,000 distinct CDR3 sequences, about 8.5% appearing once. Sequencing was performed on whole blood, taken in connection with sensitization to the hapten diphenylcyclopropenone (DPC). These receptors were taken from a woman between 45 and 65 years old with alopecia areata. Some clones in this sample may be carry-over from other donors' samples.

This clonotype was recorded at least ten times. The chain combines TRBV6-5 with TRBJ1-3; no firm D call. The CDR3 consists of 15 residues. V was trimmed by 6 bases and J by 0 bases, leaving 12 bases between them. Germline CDR1 MNHEY, CDR2 SVGAGI. CDR3 sequence: CASSSLGFSGNTIYF. The CDR3 DNA is TGTGCCAGCAGCTCGTTGGGGTTCTCTGGAAACACCATATATTTT.

V usage is TRBV20-1 and J usage is TRBJ2-3; 8 bases match TRBD2. The CDR3 is made up of 14 amino acids. V dropped 5 bases and J dropped 2; count of bases not matched to a gene: 6. Per germline, CDR1 DFQATT and CDR2 SNEGSKA (reference sequence). The CDR3 reads CSAPRLAHTDTQYF. DNA of the CDR3: TGCAGTGCTCCGAGACTAGCGCACACAGATACGCAGTATTTT.

This clonotype was seen many times. The germline gene is not matched at one end of the junction; a read error may be the cause. The chain has TRBV2 and TRBJ1-1; D might be TRBD1 (5 bases). The germline gives CDR1 SNHLY, CDR2 FYNNEI. The CDR3 extends over 13 amino acids. This CDR3 reads CASKKSTGTEAFF. The CDR3 DNA is TGTGCCAGCAAAAAGTCTACAGGCACTGAAGCCTTCTTT.

This clonotype was picked up many times. This sequence joins TRBV20-1 and TRBJ1-4; D perhaps matches TRBD1 (6 bases). The CDR3 contains 14 residues. Deletions cut 0 bases from V and 7 bases from J, with 12 bases between. Germline V lookup: CDR1 DFQATT, CDR2 SNEGSKA (reference sequence). This chain's CDR3 is CSARDGIGGEKLFF. The CDR3 nucleotides read TGCAGTGCTAGAGACGGAATAGGGGGTGAAAAACTGTTTTTT.

Worth noting for this clonotype: A much larger clonotype is one base distant, so this may be a read error. Given the absence of the conserved phenylalanine or tryptophan at the CDR3 end, a read error is likely. CDR3: CSARQVTGANVLTY. The CDR3 DNA sequence: TGCAGTGCAAGACAGGTCACAGGGGCCAACGTCCTGACTTAC. The chain recombines TRBV20-1 with TRBJ2-6, with D perhaps TRBD1 (6 bases). Trimming took off 6 bases at V and 4 bases at J, with 13 bases between the two ends. The CDR3 is 14 amino acids. Germline CDR1 and CDR2: DFQATT and SNEGSKA (reference sequence).

Many counts were recorded for this clonotype. The rearrangement links TRBV11-2 to TRBJ2-5; TRBD2 aligns across 10 bases. Germline V gene lookup returns CDR1 SGHAT and CDR2 FQNNGV. The CDR3 spans 15 residues. The ends lost 1 base at V and 4 bases at J; junction bases unmatched: 3. CDR3 loop: CASSLGAGGPETQYF. DNA for the CDR3: TGTGCCAGCAGCTTAGGAGCGGGGGGGCCAGAGACCCAGTACTTC. The full variable domain, with the rest looked up from reference TRBV11-2 and TRBJ2-5, is EAGVAQSPRYKIIEKRQSVAFWCNPISGHATLYWYQQILGQGPKLLIQFQNNGVVDDSQLPKDRFSAERLKGVDSTLKIQPAKLEDSAVYLCASSLGAGGPETQYFGPGTRLLVL.

This clonotype was detected ten times or more. The chain has TRBV7-2 and TRBJ2-7; 8 positions agree with TRBD1. Looked up from germline, CDR1 is SGHTA and CDR2 is FQGNSA. CDR3 length equals 14 residues. With V trimmed by 5 bases and J by 5 bases, 8 bases remained unmatched. The CDR3 sequence: CASSPQTGVHEQYF. For the CDR3, the DNA is TGTGCCAGCAGCCCCCAGACAGGGGTCCACGAGCAGTACTTC.

This clonotype was counted a few times. The chain joins TRBV12-3 or TRBV12-4 to TRBJ1-6; 9 nucleotides agree with TRBD1. Germline trimming cut 6 bases from V and 9 bases from J; bases unmatched to any gene: 9. The CDR3 runs 15 residues. The CDR3 protein is CASRGRQGGGSPLHF. The CDR3 DNA reads as TGTGCCAGCAGGGGAAGACAGGGGGGGGGTTCACCCCTCCACTTT.

This clonotype was observed a handful of times. The gene calls are TRBV19 and TRBJ1-5, with D perhaps matching TRBD1 (5 bases). V was trimmed by 9 bases and J by 1 base, leaving 19 bases between them. The CDR3 totals 16 residues. Germline values: CDR1 LNHDA, CDR2 SQIVND (reference sequence). The CDR3 loop is CASYGFGGSSNQPQHF. The CDR3 region has the DNA TGTGCCAGCTACGGATTCGGGGGAAGCAGCAATCAGCCCCAGCATTTT.